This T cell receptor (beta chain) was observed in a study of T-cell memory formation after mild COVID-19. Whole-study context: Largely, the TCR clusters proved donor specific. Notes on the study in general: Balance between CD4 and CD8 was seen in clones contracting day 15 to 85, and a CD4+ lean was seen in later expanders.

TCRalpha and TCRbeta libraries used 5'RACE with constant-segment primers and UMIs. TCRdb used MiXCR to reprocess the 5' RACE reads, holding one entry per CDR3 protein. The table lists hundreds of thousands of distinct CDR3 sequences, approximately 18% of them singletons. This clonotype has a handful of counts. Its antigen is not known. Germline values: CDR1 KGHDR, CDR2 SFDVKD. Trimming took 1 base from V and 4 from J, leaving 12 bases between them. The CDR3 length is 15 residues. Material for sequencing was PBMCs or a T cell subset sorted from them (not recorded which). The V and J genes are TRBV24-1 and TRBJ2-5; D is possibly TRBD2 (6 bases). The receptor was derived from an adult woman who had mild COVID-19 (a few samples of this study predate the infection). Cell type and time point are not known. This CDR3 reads CATSDFGGGGETQYF. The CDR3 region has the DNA TGTGCCACCAGTGATTTTGGGGGAGGTGGAGAGACCCAGTACTTC.